These 9 T cell receptor beta chains were sequenced from one sample in a study of graft-versus-host responses after intestinal transplantation. Sequencing used immunoSEQ multiplex PCR; TCRdb keeps in-frame clones, though not all of them. The sample has 77,000 or so clones; 80% to 95% are singletons. Here the sequenced sample was PBMCs, taken 98 days after intestinal transplantation. The receptors were gathered from a human patient who received an intestinal transplant, so some T cells may come from the graft donor.

The V gene is TRBV29-1, the J gene TRBJ2-7; no clear D. V lost 4 bases and J lost 2, with 9 bases in between. Germline V lookup: CDR1 SQVTM, CDR2 ANQGSEA. This CDR3 region has 12 residues. The CDR3 DNA reads TGCAGCGTTGGTGACTCAGCCTACGAGCAGTACTTC. Translated: CSVGDSAYEQYF.

This clone is a singleton in its sample. This chain joins TRBV11-2 and TRBJ2-7; weak D call: TRBD2 (6 bases). The CDR3 covers 13 residues. The ends were cut back, 6 bases at V and 7 bases at J, with 16 bases in the middle. CDR1 is SGHAT and CDR2 is FQNNGV in the germline V gene. This CDR3 reads CASSPSGVREQYF. For the CDR3, the DNA is TGTGCCAGCAGTCCCTCGGGGGTCCGAGAGCAGTACTTC. Together with reference TRBV11-2 and TRBJ2-7, the CDR3 gives the full variable domain: EAGVAQSPRYKIIEKRQSVAFWCNPISGHATLYWYQQILGQGPKLLIQFQNNGVVDDSQLPKDRFSAERLKGVDSTLKIQPAKLEDSAVYLCASSPSGVREQYFGPGTRLTVT.

CDR3 nucleotide sequence: TGTGCCAGCAGTTATGGGTGGCAAGAGACCCAGTACTTC. This codes for CASSYGWQETQYF. The J gene is TRBJ2-5, the V gene TRBV6-5; D is uncertain. The CDR3 totals 13 residues. Germline assignment: CDR1 MNHEY and CDR2 SVGAGI. Trimming cost V 3 bases and J 2 bases, with 7 bases left between them.

V and J are TRBV28 and TRBJ2-7; a weak D match, TRBD2 (6 bases). CDR3 length: 13 amino acids. V was shortened by 6 bases and J by 4 bases, with 13 bases between the two germline ends. The germline gives CDR1 MDHEN, CDR2 SYDVKM. The CDR3 DNA follows: TGTGCCAGCAGCCCTAGCGAGAATTACGAGCAGTACTTC. Encoded protein: CASSPSENYEQYF.

This clone is a singleton in its sample. V is TRBV2 and J is TRBJ1-2, with 9 bases identical to TRBD1. Trimming removed 3 bases from V and 6 bases from J; junction bases left unmatched: 8. Per germline, CDR1 SNHLY and CDR2 FYNNEI. CDR3 length: 15 residues. CDR3 coding DNA: TGTGCCAGCAGTGAGAGGGAGACAGGGGGGAATGGCTACACCTTC. Encoded protein: CASSERETGGNGYTF. Full variable domain (remainder filled in from reference TRBV2 and TRBJ1-2): EPEVTQTPSHQVTQMGQEVILRCVPISNHLYFYWYRQILGQKVEFLVSFYNNEISEKSEIFDDQFSVERPDGSNFTLKIRSTKLEDSAMYFCASSERETGGNGYTFGSGTRLTVV.

The J gene is TRBJ1-1, the V gene TRBV7-2; TRBD1 might be the D (5 bases). The CDR3 is 13 residues long. In germline, CDR1 is SGHTA, CDR2 FQGNSA. Trimming took 5 bases from V and 8 from J, leaving 15 bases between them. The CDR3, as DNA: TGTGCCAGCAGCCCCCTGGCGGGGGGGGAAGCTTTCTTT. It encodes CASSPLAGGEAFF.

CDR3 nucleotides: TGTGCCAGCAGCCGGGACAGGGGGCGCTTTCCCTATGGCTACACCTTC. This encodes CASSRDRGRFPYGYTF. The rearrangement uses TRBV27 and TRBJ1-2; 12 bases fit TRBD1. The ends lost 6 bases at V and 4 bases at J; junction bases unmatched: 9. CDR3 length equals 16 residues. Germline V lookup: CDR1 MNHEY, CDR2 SMNVEV (reference sequence).

The table lists this clone with a count of one. In nucleotides, the CDR3 is TGTGCCAGCAGCCCCACAGGGTCGGGACAGCCCCAGCATTTT. It translates to CASSPTGSGQPQHF. V gene TRBV2 combines with J gene TRBJ1-5; D may be TRBD1 (6 bases). CDR3 length: 14 residues. Per germline, CDR1 SNHLY and CDR2 FYNNEI. The germline V and J ends were trimmed by 6 bases and 7 bases, with 16 bases remaining between them.

The V gene is TRBV6-5, the J gene TRBJ2-1; possibly TRBD1 for D (6 bases). With 2 bases removed from V and 10 bases from J, the gap between germline ends came to 9 bases. CDR3 length: 12 amino acids. In germline, CDR1 is MNHEY, CDR2 SVGAGI. The CDR3 region is CASSYVGTEQFF. CDR3 DNA: TGTGCCAGCAGTTACGTGGGGACAGAGCAGTTCTTC.